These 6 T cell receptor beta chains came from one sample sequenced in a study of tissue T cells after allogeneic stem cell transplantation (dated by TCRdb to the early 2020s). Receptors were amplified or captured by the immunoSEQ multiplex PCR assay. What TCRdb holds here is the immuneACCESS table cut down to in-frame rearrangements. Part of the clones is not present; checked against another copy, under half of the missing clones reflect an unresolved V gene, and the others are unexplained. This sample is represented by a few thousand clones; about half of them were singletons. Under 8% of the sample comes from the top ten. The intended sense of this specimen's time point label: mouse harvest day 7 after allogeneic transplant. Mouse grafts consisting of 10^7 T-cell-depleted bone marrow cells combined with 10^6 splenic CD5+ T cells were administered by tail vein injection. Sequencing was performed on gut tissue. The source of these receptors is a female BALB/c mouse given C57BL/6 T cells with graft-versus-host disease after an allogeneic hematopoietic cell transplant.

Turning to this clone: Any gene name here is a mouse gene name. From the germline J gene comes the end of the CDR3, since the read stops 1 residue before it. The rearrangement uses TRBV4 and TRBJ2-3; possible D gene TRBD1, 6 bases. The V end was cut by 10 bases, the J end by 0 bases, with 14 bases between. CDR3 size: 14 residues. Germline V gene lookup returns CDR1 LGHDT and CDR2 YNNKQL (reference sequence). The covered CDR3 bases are TGTGCCAAGGGGACAAAGCTTAGTGCAGAAACGCTGTAT. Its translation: CAKGTKLSAETLY. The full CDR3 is CAKGTKLSAETLYF.

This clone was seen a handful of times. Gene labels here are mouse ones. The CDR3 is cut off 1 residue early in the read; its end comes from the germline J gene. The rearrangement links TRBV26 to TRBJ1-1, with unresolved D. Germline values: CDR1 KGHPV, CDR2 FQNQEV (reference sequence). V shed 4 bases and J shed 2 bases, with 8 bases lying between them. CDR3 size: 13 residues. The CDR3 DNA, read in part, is TGTGCCAGCAGTCCGACACCTAACACAGAAGTCTTC. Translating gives CASSPTPNTEVF. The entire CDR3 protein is CASSPTPNTEVFF.

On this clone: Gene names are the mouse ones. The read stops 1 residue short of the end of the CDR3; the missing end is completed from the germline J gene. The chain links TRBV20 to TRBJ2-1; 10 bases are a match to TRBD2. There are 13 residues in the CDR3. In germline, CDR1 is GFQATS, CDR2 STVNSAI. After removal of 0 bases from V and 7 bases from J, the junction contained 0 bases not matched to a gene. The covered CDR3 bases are TGTGGTGCTAGGGACTGGGGGGGCGCTGAGCAGTTC. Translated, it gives CGARDWGGAEQF. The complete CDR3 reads CGARDWGGAEQFF.

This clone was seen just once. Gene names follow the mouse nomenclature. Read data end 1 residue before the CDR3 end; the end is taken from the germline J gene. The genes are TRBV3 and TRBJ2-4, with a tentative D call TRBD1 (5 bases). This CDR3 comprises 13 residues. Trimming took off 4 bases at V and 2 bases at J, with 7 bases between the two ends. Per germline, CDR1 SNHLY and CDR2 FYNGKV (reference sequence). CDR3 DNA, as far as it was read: TGTGCCAGCAGCTCGACAGATCAAAACACCTTGTAC. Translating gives CASSSTDQNTLY. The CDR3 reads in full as CASSSTDQNTLYF.

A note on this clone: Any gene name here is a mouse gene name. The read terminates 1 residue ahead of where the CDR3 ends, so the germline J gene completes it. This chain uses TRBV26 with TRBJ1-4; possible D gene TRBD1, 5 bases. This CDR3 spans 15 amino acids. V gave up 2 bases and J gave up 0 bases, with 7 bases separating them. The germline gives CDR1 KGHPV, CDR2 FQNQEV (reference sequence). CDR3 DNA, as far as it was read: TGTGCCAGCAGTCTGGCAGGGTTTTCCAACGAAAGATTATTT. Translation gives CASSLAGFSNERLF. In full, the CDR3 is CASSLAGFSNERLFF.

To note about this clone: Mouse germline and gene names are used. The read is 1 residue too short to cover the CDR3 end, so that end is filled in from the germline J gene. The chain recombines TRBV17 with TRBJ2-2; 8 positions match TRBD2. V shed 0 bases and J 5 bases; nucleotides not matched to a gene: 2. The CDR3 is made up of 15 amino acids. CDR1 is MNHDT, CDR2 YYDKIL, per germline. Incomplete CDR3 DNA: TGTGCTAGCAGTAGAGATGTGGGGGGGACCGGGCAGCTCTAC. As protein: CASSRDVGGTGQLY. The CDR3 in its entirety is CASSRDVGGTGQLYF.